Sequencing of this T cell receptor beta chain was carried out in a study of blood T cell repertoires in COVID-19. Profiling relied on immunoSEQ multiplex PCR, and the TCRdb table lists in-frame clones only, not all of them. The top ten hold approximately 8% of the sample, which has about 200,000 clones, roughly 90% seen once. Germline V CDR1 and CDR2: LNHDA, SQIVND (reference sequence). V lost 3 bases, J lost 7 bases, and 8 bases stayed unmatched. This CDR3 is 15 amino acids long. This receptor was taken from a young woman who had recovered from COVID-19. The chain couples TRBV19 to TRBJ1-5; TRBD1 matches 8 bases. The source material was PBMCs or T cells enriched from blood (not recorded which). For the CDR3, the DNA is TGTGCCAGTAGTATCCTAGGACAGGGTAAACAGCCCCAGCATTTT. It translates to CASSILGQGKQPQHF.